This is a list of T cell receptor beta chains from one sample in a study of T cell responses to AZD1222 COVID-19 vaccine. Profiled with immunoSEQ multiplex PCR; TCRdb holds only in-frame clones, not every one. Found here are about 120,000 clones, less than 90% of them singletons; the top ten hold roughly 2.3%. The sample in question was peripheral blood, obtained on day 0 of AZD1222 vaccination. The source of these receptors is an adult in good health. The CDR3 runs from the conserved cysteine through the conserved F or W. The D gene is left open where the match is weak. Size tells how often a clone was seen (once, few, many) or the class of an expanded clone, and some rows leave it out.

J: TRBJ2-3
V: TRBV5-1
D: NA
size: NA
DNA: TGCGCCAGCAGCTTTGAGTTGGGGGATTGGCGTAATACGCAGTATTTT
CDR3: CASSFELGDWRNTQYF

J: TRBJ2-2
V: TRBV30
D: NA
size: NA
DNA: TGTGCCTGGAGTGTACTTCTGGCCCGGAACACCGGGGAGCTGTTTTTT
CDR3: CAWSVLLARNTGELFF

J: TRBJ2-1
V: TRBV21-1
D: NA
size: NA
DNA: TGTGCCAGCAGCAAAGTCGCCAATTTTGTTTGGCTCGAGGCCAATGAGCAGTTCTTC
CDR3: CASSKVANFVWLEANEQFF

J: TRBJ2-5
V: TRBV19
D: TRBD2
size: NA
DNA: TGTGCCAGTGGGACTAGCGGGAGGGAGACCCAGTACTTC
CDR3: CASGTSGRETQYF

J: TRBJ2-1
V: TRBV28
D: TRBD2
size: NA
DNA: TGTGCCAGCAGTTTTGGGGGACTAGGGTACAATGAGCAGTTCTTC
CDR3: CASSFGGLGYNEQFF

J: TRBJ2-2
V: TRBV18
D: TRBD2
size: NA
DNA: TGTGCCAGCTCACCATGGGGACTAGCGGGGAAGAACACCGGGGAGCTGTTTTTT
CDR3: CASSPWGLAGKNTGELFF

J: TRBJ2-2
V: TRBV27
D: NA
size: NA
DNA: TGTGCCAGCAGTTTACGGGGCCAGAACACCGGGGAGCTGTTTTTT
CDR3: CASSLRGQNTGELFF

J: TRBJ1-2
V: TRBV6-4
D: TRBD1
size: NA
DNA: TGTGCCAGCAGTGACGGTCGGACAGGAAACTATGGCTACACCTTC
CDR3: CASSDGRTGNYGYTF

J: TRBJ2-1
V: TRBV28
D: NA
size: NA
DNA: TGTGCCAGCAGTTTGAGGACTTCACCATGGGGGAATGAGCAGTTCTTC
CDR3: CASSLRTSPWGNEQFF

J: TRBJ2-7
V: TRBV4-2
D: NA
size: NA
DNA: TGTGCCAGCAGCCAAGATGAGGCGGGAAAAGTGGTGTCCTACGAGCAGTACTTC
CDR3: CASSQDEAGKVVSYEQYF

J: TRBJ1-1
V: TRBV28
D: TRBD1
size: NA
DNA: TGTGCCAGCAGTCCCGCGGGACAGGGGCGGACTGAAGCTTTCTTT
CDR3: CASSPAGQGRTEAFF

J: TRBJ1-5
V: TRBV30
D: NA
size: NA
DNA: TGTGCCTGGAGTTATAGAAGCAATCAGCCCCAGCATTTT
CDR3: CAWSYRSNQPQHF

J: TRBJ1-5
V: TRBV5-6
D: NA
size: NA
DNA: TGTGCCAGCAGCCCTGGGCCGGCTGCGAATCAGCCCCAGCATTTT
CDR3: CASSPGPAANQPQHF

J: TRBJ1-1
V: TRBV6-4
D: TRBD1
size: NA
DNA: TGTGCCAGCGGCCGGGGACAGGGGGCTGTCGGGAGTAATACTGAAGCTTTCTTT
CDR3: CASGRGQGAVGSNTEAFF

J: TRBJ1-3
V: TRBV9
D: TRBD1
size: NA
DNA: TGTGCCAGCAGCGCACAGGGGGGGGGCTCTGGAAACACCATATATTTT
CDR3: CASSAQGGGSGNTIYF

J: TRBJ1-5
V: TRBV7-9
D: TRBD1
size: NA
DNA: TGTGCCAGCAGCTTATCCGGACAGGGGGGCCAGCCCCAGCATTTT
CDR3: CASSLSGQGGQPQHF

J: TRBJ1-4
V: TRBV2
D: NA
size: NA
DNA: NA
CDR3: CASSEVFGQANEKLFF

J: TRBJ2-5
V: TRBV9
D: NA
size: once
DNA: TGTGCCAGCAGCGTAAAAGGCGAGACCCAGTACTTC
CDR3: CASSVKGETQYF

J: TRBJ2-5
V: TRBV2
D: TRBD1
size: NA
DNA: TGTGCCAGCAGTGCGGGCGTGGGACAGGGGTACCAAGAGACCCAGTACTTC
CDR3: CASSAGVGQGYQETQYF

J: TRBJ2-3
V: TRBV27
D: NA
size: NA
DNA: TGTGCCAGCAGTTTAGTTTTCCCAGATACGCAGTATTTT
CDR3: CASSLVFPDTQYF

J: TRBJ1-4
V: TRBV7-6
D: NA
size: NA
DNA: TGTGCCAGCAGCTTGGGTACAGGATTACCTAATGAAAAACTGTTTTTT
CDR3: CASSLGTGLPNEKLFF

J: TRBJ2-7
V: TRBV29-1
D: NA
size: NA
DNA: TGCAGCGTTCTGGAGAACTACGAGCAGTACTTC
CDR3: CSVLENYEQYF

J: TRBJ2-5
V: TRBV11-2
D: NA
size: NA
DNA: TGTGCCAGCAGCTTAGGGAGAGGGGGAGAGACCCAGTACTTC
CDR3: CASSLGRGGETQYF

J: TRBJ1-5
V: TRBV28
D: NA
size: NA
DNA: TGTGCCTTACAGGTTGCTGGGGGGTCTCAGCCCCAGCATTTT
CDR3: CALQVAGGSQPQHF

J: TRBJ2-7
V: TRBV6-1
D: TRBD1
size: once
DNA: TGTGCCAGCAGTGTCCGGGACAGGGGAGGGTCTCTGGTCAGCTACGAGCAGTACTTC
CDR3: CASSVRDRGGSLVSYEQYF

J: TRBJ2-7
V: TRBV5-1
D: TRBD2
size: NA
DNA: TGCGCCAGCAGCTTAATTCCGGGACTAGCAACCTACGAGCAGTACTTC
CDR3: CASSLIPGLATYEQYF

J: TRBJ2-2
V: TRBV2
D: NA
size: once
DNA: TGTGCCAGCAGTAAGACAGGAAAGACAACGAACACCGGGGAGCTGTTTTTT
CDR3: CASSKTGKTTNTGELFF

J: TRBJ2-6
V: TRBV10-3
D: TRBD2
size: NA
DNA: TGTGCCATCGGTATTGTGGCGGGAGGAACAGGTGGGGCCAACGTCCTGACTTTC
CDR3: CAIGIVAGGTGGANVLTF